This is a list of T cell receptor beta chains from one sample in a study of graft-versus-host responses after intestinal transplantation. Measured with immunoSEQ multiplex PCR; TCRdb has only the in-frame clones, and not every one. The table records about 36,000 clones, less than 95% of them present only once. Their specific antigens are unknown. Sequenced material: unstimulated CD4+ T cells sorted from spleen or lymph node cells, taken before transplant. The receptors here all came from a human donor who was the organ donor for an intestinal transplant. Both conserved end residues are part of each CDR3. The order of the fields is J gene, clone size, V gene, CDR3 protein. Not every row has a clone size; where given, it reads once, few, many or a size class.

TRBJ1-1 | NA | TRBV5-4 | CASSFLTENTEAFF
TRBJ2-7 | NA | TRBV5-8 | CASSLLGLAGGSSYEQYF
TRBJ2-2 | NA | TRBV7-2 | CASSLGLLAGYTGELFF
TRBJ1-2 | NA | TRBV6-1 | CASSEGTGANYGYTF
TRBJ1-2 | NA | TRBV5-4 | CASSTGQASNYGYTF
TRBJ1-2 | NA | TRBV6-1 | CASRYHANYGYTF
TRBJ2-2 | NA | TRBV7-6 | CASSPEPSVTGELFF
TRBJ2-3 | NA | TRBV25-1 | CASSEQTGTPSTDTQYF
TRBJ1-2 | NA | TRBV11-2 | CASSFPNYGYTF
TRBJ2-2 | few | TRBV6-6 | CASSYRGGANTGELFF
TRBJ2-7 | once | TRBV10-1 | CATLPGQGYYEQYF
TRBJ1-5 | NA | TRBV19 | CASSYRDRGNQPQHF
TRBJ1-6 | once | TRBV18 | CASSSPRTDNSPLHF
TRBJ1-6 | once | TRBV6-5 | CASSKGVSPLHF
TRBJ2-7 | NA | TRBV7-9 | CASSSGRWGEQYF
TRBJ2-5 | NA | TRBV5-4 | CANSPGLAGETQYF
TRBJ1-2 | NA | TRBV27 | CASSLVPLGGSYGYTF
TRBJ1-1 | NA | TRBV1 | CTSSQELYITGNPEAFF
TRBJ2-7 | NA | TRBV6-1 | CASSEFRRVEQYF
TRBJ2-7 | NA | TRBV11-2 | CASSLWSSYEQYF
TRBJ1-3 | NA | TRBV7-2 | CASSRQGSGNTIYF
TRBJ2-1 | NA | TRBV18 | CASSPRGSGGGEQFF
TRBJ2-5 | NA | TRBV5-1 | CASSLEPGLGETQYF
TRBJ1-6 | NA | TRBV25-1 | CASSGTYNSPLHF
TRBJ1-2 | NA | TRBV5-1 | CASSLTGLYGYTF
TRBJ2-3 | NA | TRBV4-3 | CASSQGFGTFSTDTQYF
TRBJ1-2 | NA | TRBV6-5 | CASRTQWEGHYGYTF
TRBJ1-1 | NA | TRBV15 | CATSRDFQGNTEAFF
TRBJ2-1 | NA | TRBV25-1 | CASTSGLPNEQFF
TRBJ2-7 | NA | TRBV4-1 | CASSQIDRDSYEQYF
TRBJ2-1 | once | TRBV19 | CASSPRQGNYNEQFF
TRBJ2-7 | once | TRBV6-1 | CASSPPTGYEQYF
TRBJ2-3 | NA | TRBV6-1 | CASRDHRGRTDTQYF
TRBJ2-7 | NA | TRBV27 | CASSLSAGLGEQYF
TRBJ1-2 | NA | TRBV7-2 | CASSLDGRALYGYTF
TRBJ2-7 | NA | TRBV19 | CASSPDRAAYEQYF
TRBJ1-1 | NA | TRBV18 | CASSPRTAMGTEAFF
TRBJ2-7 | NA | TRBV29-1 | CSAAGTSAYEQYF
TRBJ1-3 | NA | TRBV6-5 | CASSPGTGRNTIYF
NA | NA | TRBV5-1 | CASSLGVGSYEQYF
TRBJ2-2 | NA | TRBV10-1 | CASTPFRGQGTGELFF
TRBJ1-1 | NA | TRBV6-6 | CASSDIPEAFF
TRBJ2-3 | NA | TRBV5-6 | CASSLTSGGRTDTQYF
TRBJ2-1 | once | TRBV11-2 | CASSFGASGGVNEQFF
TRBJ2-7 | NA | TRBV5-6 | CASGQGARYEQYF
TRBJ1-2 | NA | TRBV2 | CASSEPTGLGYTF
TRBJ1-5 | NA | TRBV28 | CASSLRGLLNQPQHF
TRBJ1-1 | NA | TRBV19 | CASRYRDRGSNTEAFF
TRBJ2-2 | NA | TRBV6-1 | CASNPGRYTGELFF
TRBJ1-2 | NA | TRBV20-1 | CSARTPVHYTF
TRBJ1-1 | NA | TRBV11-2 | CASSPRIGGNSETFF
TRBJ1-2 | once | TRBV19 | CASTPTGRYGYTF
TRBJ2-1 | NA | TRBV11-3 | CASSCNEQFF
TRBJ1-2 | NA | TRBV19 | CASSIAGQGRIYGYTF
TRBJ1-3 | NA | TRBV4-3 | CASSQEAPGAGNTIYF